This passage covers 20 T cell receptor beta chains from one sample sequenced in a study of CD8 T cells in Susac syndrome. With random hexamers, reverse transcription was performed on about 0.45 to 1 ug of RNA. One entry per CDR3 protein, called by TCRdb with MiXCR from the immunoSEQ multiplex PCR reads. The sample has under 200,000 distinct CDR3 sequences, approximately 95% seen once; the top ten hold about 0.15%. The sample taken for sequencing was CD8+ T cells from PBMCs. The origin of the receptors is a human donor with multiple sclerosis.

The count of this clonotype is one. The rearrangement links TRBV28 to TRBJ2-7, with TRBD1 identical over 8 bases. The germline CDR1 and CDR2 sequences are MDHEN and SYDVKM. V was pared by 1 base and J by 7 bases, with 6 bases of the junction left unmatched. The CDR3 loop spans 14 amino acids. The CDR3 loop reads CASSLSRQGREQYF. CDR3 DNA: TGTGCCAGCAGTTTATCACGACAGGGGCGGGAGCAGTACTTC.

This clonotype was picked up one time. The chain combines TRBV20-1 with TRBJ2-7, with D possibly being TRBD2 (5 bases). The CDR3 has 14 residues. Germline V gives CDR1 DFQATT, CDR2 SNEGSKA (reference sequence). V gave up 6 bases and J gave up 7 bases, with 22 bases separating them. The CDR3 DNA reads as TGCAGTGCCACTGACACGCTCCTCTCGGGGGAGCAGTACTTC. Translating it yields CSATDTLLSGEQYF.

V usage is TRBV13 and J usage is TRBJ2-5; either TRBD1 or TRBD2 may fit D (5 bases each). V was cut by 5 bases and J by 1 base, with 11 bases left in between. Germline CDR1 reads PRHDT; CDR2 reads FYEKMQ (reference sequence). This CDR3 is 14 amino acids long. CDR3 residues: CASSTGLAQETQYF. The CDR3 coding sequence is TGTGCCAGCAGCACAGGACTGGCCCAAGAGACCCAGTACTTC.

The chain links TRBV27 to TRBJ2-7; TRBD1 matches at 9 bases. Losses at the gene ends were 3 bases for V and 2 bases for J; bases not matched to a gene: 2. This CDR3 spans 14 amino acids. CDR1 is MNHEY and CDR2 is SMNVEV in the germline V gene (reference sequence). The CDR3 region is CASSFDRGAYEQYF. For the CDR3, the DNA is TGTGCCAGCAGTTTTGACAGGGGGGCCTACGAGCAGTACTTC.

The chain has TRBV28 and TRBJ2-7, with 9 nucleotides matching TRBD2. The CDR3 sequence is 16 residues long. V lost 5 bases and J lost 4; bases outside the gene matches: 12. The germline V gene encodes CDR1 MDHEN and CDR2 SYDVKM. CDR3 protein: CASSPPGIAGVYEQYF. The CDR3, as DNA: TGTGCCAGCAGTCCCCCCGGGATAGCGGGAGTATACGAGCAGTACTTC.

The chain employs TRBV23-1 and TRBJ2-1, with D perhaps TRBD2 (6 bases). TRBV23-1 is an ORF for which the function is uncertain. This CDR3 is 16 amino acids long. Trimming took off 0 bases at V and 3 bases at J, with 12 bases between the two ends. The CDR3 DNA reads TGCGCCAGCAGTCAATCCATCCGGGAGTGCTACAATGAGCAGTTCTTC. It is translated as CASSQSIRECYNEQFF.

The gene calls are TRBV9 and TRBJ2-2, with D perhaps TRBD1 (5 bases). V lost 2 bases, J lost 5 bases, and 16 bases lay in between. CDR3 length equals 16 residues. CDR1 and CDR2 (germline): SGDLS, YYNGEE. The CDR3 coding sequence is TGTGCCAGCAGCGTCCTAGGACGGGCAGGGACCGGGGAGCTGTTTTTT. Translation gives CASSVLGRAGTGELFF.

This chain uses TRBV30 with TRBJ2-2; a weak D match, TRBD2 (5 bases). With 7 bases removed from V and 7 bases from J, the gap between germline ends came to 13 bases. The CDR3 sequence is 12 residues long. The germline CDR1 and CDR2 sequences are GTSNPN and SVGIG (reference sequence). The CDR3 region has the DNA TGTGCCTTCCGGCTAGCCGTCGGGGAGCTGTTTTTT. Protein: CAFRLAVGELFF.

The gene calls are TRBV2 and TRBJ2-1; a weak D match, TRBD1 (6 bases). Trimming removed 7 bases at V and 9 bases at J, with 10 bases between. The germline gives CDR1 SNHLY, CDR2 FYNNEI. CDR3 size: 11 residues. This chain's CDR3 is CASKQGGEQFF. The DNA for the CDR3 is TGTGCCAGCAAGCAAGGGGGTGAGCAGTTCTTC.

The rearrangement joins TRBV27 to TRBJ2-5; 8 bases map to TRBD2. J was trimmed by 1 base and V by 6 bases; bases with no gene match: 1. The CDR3 is 13 amino acids. Looked up from germline, CDR1 is MNHEY and CDR2 is SMNVEV (reference sequence). The CDR3, as DNA: TGTGCCAGCAGAGCGGGAGCCCAAGAGACCCAGTACTTC. It yields the protein CASRAGAQETQYF.

The J gene is TRBJ2-1, the V gene TRBV29-1; D gene uncertain. Germline CDR1 SQVTM, CDR2 ANQGSEA. The CDR3 is made up of 11 amino acids. The V end lost 2 bases, the J end lost 6 bases, and 5 bases lay between the germline ends. This CDR3 is CSVETSNEQFF. The CDR3 region has the DNA TGCAGCGTTGAAACTTCCAATGAGCAGTTCTTC.

CDR3 sequence reads: CSVVWRLLYTDTQYF. CDR3 bases: TGCAGCGTTGTCTGGCGACTGCTATACACAGATACGCAGTATTTT. The chain carries TRBV29-1 and TRBJ2-3; D gene ambiguous. Trimming stripped 4 bases from V and 2 bases from J, with 16 bases between. CDR1 is SQVTM and CDR2 is ANQGSEA in the germline V gene. The CDR3 runs to 15 residues.

This clonotype was observed once. The CDR3 is CAVRGPSYNEQFF. CDR3 coding DNA: TGCGCCGTCAGGGGCCCCTCGTACAATGAGCAGTTCTTC. The genes are TRBV20-1 and TRBJ2-1; D is possibly TRBD1 (6 bases). Germline loops: CDR1 DFQATT, CDR2 SNEGSKA (reference sequence). The CDR3 totals 13 residues.

This clonotype was picked up one time. The chain links TRBV12-5 to TRBJ2-1; the D is unclear. Germline V CDR1 and CDR2: LGHNT, FRNRAP. V dropped 6 bases and J dropped 2 bases, with 2 bases sitting between them. The CDR3 has 11 amino acids. This chain's CDR3 is CASGPYNEQFF. Written as DNA, the CDR3 is TGTGCTAGTGGCCCCTACAATGAGCAGTTCTTC.

This chain joins TRBV2 and TRBJ2-7, with 13 nucleotides matching TRBD2. Germline CDR1 and CDR2: SNHLY and FYNNEI. Trimming took 6 bases from V and 1 from J; bases not matched to a gene: 3. The CDR3 length is 15 residues. The CDR3 loop is CASRELAGGSYEQYF. CDR3 DNA sequence: TGTGCCAGCAGGGAACTAGCGGGGGGGTCCTACGAGCAGTACTTC.

This clonotype was recorded once. The chain has TRBV30 and TRBJ2-3; TRBD1 matches at 8 bases. This CDR3 has 16 amino acids. Looked up from germline, CDR1 is GTSNPN and CDR2 is SVGIG (reference sequence). V was clipped by 0 bases and J by 0 bases; unmatched bases: 5. This chain's CDR3 is CAWSVLRTGSTDTQYF. The CDR3 DNA follows: TGTGCCTGGAGTGTACTGCGGACAGGGAGCACAGATACGCAGTATTTT.

The gene calls are TRBV9 and TRBJ2-5; 9 bases match TRBD2. Trimming took 0 bases from V and 3 from J; bases not matched to a gene: 9. Germline V gene sequence: CDR1 SGDLS, CDR2 YYNGEE. The CDR3 length is 17 residues. CDR3 region: CASSVEGGRGAEETQYF. CDR3 bases: TGTGCCAGCAGCGTAGAGGGCGGGAGGGGAGCCGAAGAGACCCAGTACTTC.

This clonotype was observed once. The rearrangement joins TRBV29-1 to TRBJ2-7; 8 nucleotides agree with TRBD1. There are 14 residues in the CDR3. The J segment lost 3 bases and the V segment lost 0 bases, leaving 4 bases of the junction unmatched. Germline V gene sequence: CDR1 SQVTM, CDR2 ANQGSEA. CDR3 protein: CSVEDGQGRYEQYF. CDR3 in DNA: TGCAGCGTTGAAGATGGACAGGGACGCTACGAGCAGTACTTC.

This clonotype has a single count. This sequence joins TRBV6-5 and TRBJ2-3; 14 positions agree with TRBD2. Germline V CDR1 and CDR2: MNHEY, SVGAGI. The CDR3 loop spans 18 amino acids. V lost 5 bases to trimming and J lost 0 bases; unmatched junction nucleotides: 7. The CDR3 DNA is TGTGCCAGCAGTCCACTCGGGACTAGCGGGAGAAGCACAGATACGCAGTATTTT. Translating it yields CASSPLGTSGRSTDTQYF.

V is TRBV29-1 and J is TRBJ2-1; no reliable D call. Germline-derived CDR1 and CDR2 are SQVTM and ANQGSEA. The CDR3 runs 12 residues. V lost 1 base and J lost 5, with 6 bases in between. The CDR3 is CSVEGTDNEQFF. The DNA of the CDR3 is TGCAGCGTTGAAGGCACCGACAATGAGCAGTTCTTC.